This T cell receptor (beta chain) is from a study of T cells expressing NK-cell markers. In the study overall: HCMV seropositivity marked seven of the eight sequenced donors; one was seronegative.

TCRdb reprocessed the 5' RACE reads, keeping one entry per CDR3 protein, no DNA. The sample shows 500,000 or so distinct CDR3 sequences, and 3% to 4.5% sits with its ten largest clones. The germline V gene encodes CDR1 MNHEY and CDR2 SMNVEV (reference sequence). The CDR3 spans 16 residues. The TCR originated in a man younger than 30 in good health. The chain links TRBV27 to TRBJ2-7; TCRdb lists TRBD2, though no DNA is available to test this call. Sequencing was done on a sample of blood T cells: a sorted CD56 or NKG2C T cell subset, CD4+ or CD8+ T cells, or bulk PBMC T cells (not recorded which). CDR3 sequence: CASSLNPIRGRDEQYF.